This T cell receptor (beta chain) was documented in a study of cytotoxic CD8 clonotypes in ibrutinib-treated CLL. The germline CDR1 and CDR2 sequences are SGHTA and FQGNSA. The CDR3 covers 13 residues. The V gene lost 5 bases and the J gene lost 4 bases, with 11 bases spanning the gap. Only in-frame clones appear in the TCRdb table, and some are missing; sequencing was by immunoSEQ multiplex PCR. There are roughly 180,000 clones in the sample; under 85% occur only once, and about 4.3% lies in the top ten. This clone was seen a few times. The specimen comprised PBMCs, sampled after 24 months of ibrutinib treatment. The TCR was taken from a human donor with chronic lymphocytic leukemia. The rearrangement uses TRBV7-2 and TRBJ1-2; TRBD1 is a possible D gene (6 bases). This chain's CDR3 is CASSPQGSYGYTF. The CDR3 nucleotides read TGTGCCAGCAGCCCGCAGGGGTCCTATGGCTACACCTTC.